Sequencing of this T cell receptor beta chain was carried out in a study of response to subunit inactivated influenza vaccine. TCRdb ran MiXCR on the RT-PCR reads and lists one entry per CDR3 protein. The repertoire holds a few hundred thousand distinct CDR3 sequences, with roughly 22% as singletons. The CDR3 sequence is 13 residues long. Germline V gene data show CDR1 as DFQATT and CDR2 as SNEGSKA (reference sequence). As to this clonotype: Its target is not known.

The study's findings and limits: Seasonal influenza vaccination, on each occasion, was suggested by the authors to recruit few new T cells.

The chain is built from TRBV20-1 and TRBJ1-1; 9 bases fit TRBD1. The receptor comes from a man aged 45-69 years who received an inactivated influenza vaccine. The starting material was PBMCs from blood, obtained approximately 20 months after vaccination. CDR3 DNA: TGCACCCCTCGGACAGGGGATTTGGCTGAAGCTTTCTTT. Translation: CTPRTGDLAEAFF.